The 29 T cell receptor beta chains below come from one sample, sequenced in a study of T cell repertoires in cytomegalovirus infection. TCRdb reanalysed the reads using MiXCR and keeps one entry per CDR3 protein. Counted here are over 200,000 distinct CDR3 sequences, roughly 15% occurring once; the ten biggest clones make up 7% to 9.5%. Sequenced input: PBMCs. Receptor source: a human donor in good health (CMV status not recorded). Some clones in this sample may be carry-over from other donors' samples.

The gene calls are TRBV6-2 or TRBV6-3 and TRBJ2-1; TRBD1 might be the D (6 bases). The CDR3 sequence is 16 residues long. CDR1 and CDR2 from the germline V gene are MNHEY and SVGEGT. V lost 5 bases to trimming and J lost 4 bases, with 18 bases between them. The CDR3: CASSKTGTGIYNEQFF. The CDR3 nucleotides are TGTGCCAGCAGTAAAACAGGGACGGGGATTTACAATGAGCAGTTCTTC.

This clonotype was recorded many times. The genes are TRBV20-1 and TRBJ2-1; D is uncertain. Germline-derived CDR1 and CDR2 are DFQATT and SNEGSKA (reference sequence). With 2 bases removed from V and 14 bases from J, the gap between germline ends came to 22 bases. This CDR3 is built from 14 residues. The DNA of the CDR3 is TGCAGTGCTAGAAACCCTTCCCGAGACGAACGGGAGTTCTTC. Translation gives CSARNPSRDEREFF.

This clonotype was detected ten times or more. The chain carries TRBV27 and TRBJ2-1; D call uncertain. CDR3 length equals 17 residues. Germline V CDR1 and CDR2: MNHEY, SMNVEV (reference sequence). The germline V and J ends were trimmed by 2 bases and 3 bases, with 17 bases remaining between them. The CDR3 bases are TGTGCCAGCAGTTTAATGGGTTCCTATTCATTCTACAATGAGCAGTTCTTC. This gives the protein CASSLMGSYSFYNEQFF.

This clonotype was seen at least ten times. The V and J genes are TRBV7-6 and TRBJ2-7, with D possibly TRBD1 on 6 matching bases. Trimming took off 0 bases at V and 5 bases at J, with 14 bases between the two ends. Germline lookup yields CDR1 SGHVS and CDR2 FNYEAQ. CDR3 size: 15 residues. As DNA, the CDR3 is TGTGCCAGCAGCTTAGCGATGGGGGCGCAGAACGAGCAGTACTTC. Translation gives CASSLAMGAQNEQYF.

This clonotype has a count of ten or more. This chain joins TRBV6-1 and TRBJ1-2, with D possibly matching TRBD1 (6 bases). V shed 7 bases and J shed 4 bases, with 22 bases lying between them. The germline gives CDR1 MNHNS, CDR2 SASEGT. CDR3 length: 16 residues. CDR3 nucleotide sequence: TGTGCCAGCAAGGGGTCCGTCCGGGACACTCTCTATGGCTACACCTTC. Protein: CASKGSVRDTLYGYTF.

This chain joins TRBV7-2 and TRBJ1-2; the match to TRBD1 covers 7 bases. The J segment lost 6 bases and the V segment lost 4 bases, leaving 8 bases of the junction unmatched. Germline-derived CDR1 and CDR2 are SGHTA and FQGNSA. The CDR3 has 14 amino acids. CDR3 sequence: CASSSTGTVNGYTF. In DNA form, the CDR3 reads TGTGCCAGCAGCTCCACCGGGACAGTAAATGGCTACACCTTC.

This clonotype turned up a few times. The chain recombines TRBV6-5 with TRBJ1-3, with a tentative D call TRBD1 (5 bases). The ends were cut back, 2 bases at V and 6 bases at J, with 11 bases in the middle. The CDR3 extends over 14 amino acids. The V gene's germline CDR1 is MNHEY and CDR2 SVGAGI. The CDR3 here is CASSYQGEKNTIYF. The CDR3 DNA follows: TGTGCCAGCAGTTACCAGGGCGAAAAAAACACCATATATTTT.

This clonotype was observed many times. The rearrangement links TRBV7-8 to TRBJ2-1; a possible D gene is TRBD2 (5 bases). The CDR3 loop spans 17 amino acids. The V gene's germline CDR1 is SGHVS and CDR2 FQNEAQ. Trimming left V 8 bases short and J 3 bases short, with 23 bases between. The CDR3 sequence is CASYLMERLSSYNEQFF. The CDR3 DNA reads as TGTGCCAGCTACTTAATGGAGCGGCTGTCTAGCTACAATGAGCAGTTCTTC.

This clonotype has only a few counts. The genes are TRBV11-2 and TRBJ2-1, with TRBD2 matching over 11 bases. This CDR3 is 17 amino acids long. With V trimmed by 5 bases and J by 5 bases, 11 bases remained unmatched. Germline CDR1 and CDR2: SGHAT and FQNNGV. The DNA for the CDR3 is TGTGCCAGCAGCCCCACATTAGCGGGAGGGGGGAACAATGAGCAGTTCTTC. This gives the protein CASSPTLAGGGNNEQFF.

The J gene is TRBJ2-7, the V gene TRBV15; TRBD2 agrees at 7 bases. The length of the CDR3 is 14 residues. Germline V gene data show CDR1 as LNHNV and CDR2 as YYDKDF (reference sequence). The trim removed 1 base at V and 5 bases at J, leaving 5 bases unmatched. CDR3: CATSRGGTTDEQYF. DNA for the CDR3: TGTGCCACCAGCAGAGGAGGGACTACGGACGAGCAGTACTTC.

This clonotype was recorded at least ten times. V and J are TRBV7-2 and TRBJ1-2; no clear D gene. Trimming left V 1 base short and J 7 bases short, with 7 bases between. The CDR3 contains 12 residues. Germline CDR1 and CDR2: SGHTA and FQGNSA. The CDR3 region is CASSLERRGYTF. CDR3 coding DNA: TGTGCCAGCAGCTTAGAAAGGCGTGGCTACACCTTC.

The chain is built from TRBV29-1 and TRBJ2-1, with D perhaps matching TRBD1 (7 bases). CDR3 length: 12 amino acids. Germline CDR1 and CDR2: SQVTM and ANQGSEA. The V and J ends lost 2 bases and 6 bases respectively, with 8 bases between them. The chain's CDR3 is CSVEQGGNEQFF. The CDR3 nucleotides read TGCAGCGTTGAACAGGGGGGCAATGAGCAGTTCTTC.

The V call is TRBV9, the J call TRBJ2-3, with unresolved D. The length of the CDR3 is 18 residues. The V end was cut by 0 bases, the J end by 0 bases, with 17 bases between. Germline CDR1 and CDR2: SGDLS and YYNGEE. The CDR3: CASSVVGLAAASTDTQYF. The CDR3 region has the DNA TGTGCCAGCAGCGTAGTAGGCCTCGCGGCCGCTAGCACAGATACGCAGTATTTT.

This clonotype was observed a few times. This chain connects TRBV27 to TRBJ2-2; 11 bases match TRBD1. CDR1 and CDR2 (germline): MNHEY, SMNVEV (reference sequence). CDR3 length: 16 amino acids. Trimming cost V 5 bases and J 6 bases; bases outside gene matches: 8. CDR3 amino acids: CASSTWTGGASGELFF. As DNA, the CDR3 is TGTGCCAGCAGTACCTGGACAGGGGGCGCGTCCGGGGAGCTGTTTTTT.

This clonotype was counted at least ten times. The J gene is TRBJ2-3, the V gene TRBV9; D not certain. Trimming removed 4 bases from V and 3 bases from J, with 15 bases in between. The CDR3 spans 15 residues. In germline, CDR1 is SGDLS, CDR2 YYNGEE. Here the CDR3 DNA reads TGTGCCAGCAGCCCCGTCCCGGGTTCGACAGATACGCAGTATTTT. Translation gives CASSPVPGSTDTQYF.

The CDR3, as DNA: TGTGCCACCAGTGATTCTGATGGGGCCAAAAACATTCAGTACTTC. Protein: CATSDSDGAKNIQYF. This chain links TRBV24-1 with TRBJ2-4; D gene unclear. Trimming left V 2 bases short and J 1 base short, with 8 bases between. Per germline, CDR1 KGHDR and CDR2 SFDVKD. The CDR3 has 15 residues.

This clonotype was counted at least ten times. This rearrangement joins TRBV7-8 to TRBJ2-7; 10 bases fit TRBD2. The trim removed 5 bases at V and 2 bases at J, leaving 6 bases unmatched. Germline V gives CDR1 SGHVS, CDR2 FQNEAQ. This CDR3 is 15 amino acids long. The CDR3 spells CASSTRLAGAYEQYF. As DNA, the CDR3 is TGTGCCAGCAGCACCCGTCTAGCGGGAGCCTACGAGCAGTACTTC.

This clonotype came up many times. This rearrangement joins TRBV5-4 to TRBJ2-3, with TRBD2 identical over 7 bases. This CDR3 has 15 residues. The germline V gene encodes CDR1 SGHNT and CDR2 YYREEE (reference sequence). Trimming at V came to 6 bases and at J to 2 bases, leaving 9 bases not matched to a gene. The CDR3 nucleotides read TGTGCCAGCAATAAAGGGCGGGGGTCCACAGATACGCAGTATTTT. It is translated as CASNKGRGSTDTQYF. Full variable domain (rest looked up from reference TRBV5-4 and TRBJ2-3): ETGVTQSPTHLIKTRGQQVTLRCSSQSGHNTVSWYQQALGQGPQFIFQYYREEENGRGNFPPRFSGLQFPNYSSELNVNALELDDSALYLCASNKGRGSTDTQYFGPGTRLTVL.

This clonotype was seen many times. V gene TRBV7-2 combines with J gene TRBJ2-5, with 8 bases lining up with TRBD1. The CDR3 loop spans 14 amino acids. The V gene's germline CDR1 is SGHTA and CDR2 FQGNSA. V gave up 6 bases and J gave up 4 bases; unmatched junction bases: 7. CDR3 DNA sequence: TGTGCCAGCAGTACAGGGGGACCCGGAGAGACCCAGTACTTC. It yields the protein CASSTGGPGETQYF.

V gene TRBV10-3 combines with J gene TRBJ2-7; either TRBD1 or TRBD2 may supply D (5 bases each). The CDR3 is 15 residues long. Deletions cut 2 bases from V and 2 bases from J, with 13 bases between. In germline, CDR1 is ENHRY, CDR2 SYGVKD. CDR3 residues: CAISESRGTPYEQYF. The CDR3 region has the DNA TGTGCCATCAGTGAGAGTCGGGGCACCCCCTACGAGCAGTACTTC.

This chain links TRBV5-6 with TRBJ2-5; 7 bases align to TRBD2. This CDR3 is 16 amino acids long. After removal of 3 bases from V and 1 base from J, the junction contained 9 bases not matched to a gene. Germline CDR1 is SGHDT and CDR2 is YYEEEE. CDR3 bases: TGTGCCAGCAGCTGGGAAACTAGCGACCTCCAAGAGACCCAGTACTTC. This encodes CASSWETSDLQETQYF.

This chain joins TRBV4-3 and TRBJ2-7, with D unclear. Germline V gives CDR1 LGHNA, CDR2 YSLEER. Trimming cost V 1 base and J 1 base, with 8 bases left between them. There are 14 residues in the CDR3. CDR3 sequence reads: CASSQGVLSYEQYF. Written as DNA, the CDR3 is TGCGCCAGCAGCCAAGGAGTCTTGTCCTACGAGCAGTACTTC.

Only a few counts were recorded for this clonotype. The rearrangement links TRBV19 to TRBJ1-2, with 8 positions matching TRBD1. The V and J ends lost 8 bases and 10 bases, in that order; junction bases with no gene match: 12. From germline, CDR1 is LNHDA and CDR2 SQIVND (reference sequence). The CDR3 is 13 residues long. In nucleotides, the CDR3 is TGTGCCAGTTCCACCGGGACAGGCTGGGTCTACACCTTC. The encoded protein is CASSTGTGWVYTF.

This sequence joins TRBV14 and TRBJ2-2; 7 bases align to TRBD1. Germline-derived CDR1 and CDR2 are SGHDN and FVKESK. The J segment lost 7 bases and the V segment lost 1 base, leaving 3 bases of the junction unmatched. The CDR3 runs to 14 residues. DNA of the CDR3: TGTGCCAGCAGCCAAGCACAGGGGAACGGGGAGCTGTTTTTT. It translates to CASSQAQGNGELFF.

This clonotype was detected many times. The J gene is TRBJ2-7, the V gene TRBV7-2, with a possible D match to TRBD1 (6 bases). Germline V CDR1 and CDR2: SGHTA, FQGNSA. This CDR3 spans 14 amino acids. Between the trimmed V and J ends, which lost 4 bases and 6 bases, there was a span of 16 bases. The CDR3, as DNA: TGTGCCAGCAGCTCCCGGACAGCCCCGGGCGAGCAGTACTTC. This gives the protein CASSSRTAPGEQYF.

The chain has TRBV14 and TRBJ2-5, with no clear D. The V gene's germline CDR1 is SGHDN and CDR2 FVKESK. This CDR3 has 15 amino acids. Deletions cut 5 bases from V and 1 base from J, with 14 bases between. CDR3 nucleotide sequence: TGTGCCAGCAGCATGAAACGGATCTTCCAAGAGACCCAGTACTTC. Amino acids: CASSMKRIFQETQYF.

The chain employs TRBV6-2 or TRBV6-3 and TRBJ2-7, with D uncertain. In germline, CDR1 is MNHEY, CDR2 SVGEGT. Trimming shortened V by 3 bases and J by 5 bases, and 17 bases separated the two germline ends. The CDR3 contains 15 residues. CDR3 sequence: CASSYSVRSRDEQYF. Here the CDR3 DNA reads TGTGCCAGCAGTTATTCGGTCCGATCTAGGGACGAGCAGTACTTC.

In the case of this clonotype: A much larger clone sits a single nucleotide away, making a read error possible. The chain recombines TRBV7-2 with TRBJ2-7, with D hard to call. Germline V gene data show CDR1 as SGHTA and CDR2 as FQGNSA. The CDR3 is 12 residues long. Trimming pared 7 bases from V and 6 bases from J, leaving 13 bases between. CDR3 residues: CASTRPNGEQYF. CDR3 nucleotide sequence: TGTGCCAGCACCCGACCTAACGGCGAGCAGTACTTC.

This clonotype has only a few counts. The chain uses TRBV14 and TRBJ1-5; D is ambiguous. This CDR3 has 14 amino acids. V lost 1 base, J lost 8 bases, and 12 bases lay in between. From germline, CDR1 is SGHDN and CDR2 FVKESK. The chain's CDR3 is CASSQAGLLEPQHF. In nucleotides, the CDR3 is TGTGCCAGCAGCCAAGCAGGATTACTTGAGCCCCAGCATTTT.